This TCR beta chain was retrieved from a study of cytomegalovirus exposure and HLA in healthy donors. Turning to the study itself: Within an early data release were roughly 90 million unique TCRs drawn from HLA-typed donors.

This clone was found a few times. Its antigen is undetermined. The primer mix had 60 Vbeta and 13 Jbeta primers. Here immunoSEQ multiplex PCR was the method, and the copy in TCRdb shows in-frame clones only, minus some. The repertoire consists of some 130,000 clones, with 60% to 80% occurring once and the leading ten covering about 1.5%. Study-wide results and limits: A previous analysis found most TCR beta V segments productive roughly 87% or roughly 30% of the time.

The source material was PBMCs. The receptor was derived from a female donor in good health and CMV-seronegative.

The CDR3 reads CASQILKGAGKTTEAFF. CDR3 nucleotides: TGTGCCAGCCAAATTTTGAAGGGCGCGGGAAAGACCACTGAAGCTTTCTTT. J is TRBJ1-1 and V is TRBV28; no reliable D call. The CDR3 consists of 17 residues. The ends were cut back, 8 bases at V and 4 bases at J, with 26 bases in the middle. CDR1 is MDHEN and CDR2 is SYDVKM in the germline V gene.